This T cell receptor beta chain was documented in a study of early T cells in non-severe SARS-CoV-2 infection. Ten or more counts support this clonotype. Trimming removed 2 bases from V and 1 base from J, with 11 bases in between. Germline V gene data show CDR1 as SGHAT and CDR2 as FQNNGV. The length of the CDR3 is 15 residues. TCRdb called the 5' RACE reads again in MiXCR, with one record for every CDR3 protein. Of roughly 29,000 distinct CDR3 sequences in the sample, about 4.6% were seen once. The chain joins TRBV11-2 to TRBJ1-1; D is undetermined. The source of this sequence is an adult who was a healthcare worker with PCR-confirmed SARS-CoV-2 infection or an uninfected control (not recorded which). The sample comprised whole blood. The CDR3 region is CASSLSGVANTEAFF. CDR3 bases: TGTGCCAGCAGCTTAAGTGGGGTTGCGAACACTGAAGCTTTCTTT.